Detailed here is one T cell receptor (beta chain). Its antigen is unknown. The protocol was immunoSEQ multiplex PCR, while the TCRdb copy is restricted to in-frame clones and leaves out a portion. The table includes about 90,000 clones, approximately 86% detected once. The data belong to a study of T cell responses to AZD1222 COVID-19 vaccine. Study conclusions and caveats: Spike regions recognized by vaccine-associated CD4 TCRs spanned the protein, led by 160-218 and 743-854. Repertoires in all cases were sampled only once the peak T cell response had passed.

Trimming cost V 5 bases and J 4 bases, with 6 bases left between them. Germline-derived CDR1 and CDR2 are MNHEY and SVGAGI. The CDR3 consists of 11 residues. The chain combines TRBV6-5 with TRBJ2-7; D is ambiguous. Sequencing used peripheral blood, obtained on day 0 of AZD1222 vaccination. This receptor was taken from an adult in good health. CDR3 sequence (DNA): TGTGCCAGCAGTAGGGAATACGAGCAGTACTTC. Translating gives CASSREYEQYF.